Below, 27 T cell receptor beta chains from the same sample are listed, as sequenced in a study of cytomegalovirus exposure and HLA in healthy donors. Primers for the PCR totalled 60 Vbeta and 13 Jbeta. The repertoire was sequenced with immunoSEQ multiplex PCR; TCRdb's copy has only in-frame clones and lacks some. The sample carries about 180,000 clones, 76% recorded once. Sequenced material: PBMCs. Source of these receptors: a woman in her twenties or thirties in good health and CMV-seropositive.

The V and J genes are TRBV4-1 and TRBJ1-2, with D possibly TRBD1 on 6 matching bases. Germline loops: CDR1 MGHRA, CDR2 YSYEKL. This CDR3 region has 17 residues. V was shortened by 0 bases and J by 8 bases, with 22 bases between the two germline ends. CDR3 sequence: CASSQDWGGRARGGYTF. The CDR3 DNA reads as TGCGCCAGCAGCCAAGATTGGGGGGGCAGGGCGAGGGGCGGCTACACCTTC.

The chain combines TRBV11-3 with TRBJ1-1; 7 bases map to TRBD1. The CDR3 covers 15 residues. The ends lost 5 bases at V and 6 bases at J; junction bases unmatched: 12. Per the germline V gene, CDR1 is SGHNT and CDR2 is YENEEA. DNA for the CDR3: TGTGCCAGCAGCCTAAGACAGGGAACGGAGGCTGAAGCTTTCTTT. It yields the protein CASSLRQGTEAEAFF.

The CDR3 bases are TGTGCCAGCAGTAAACCGACAGGCGGCACTGAAGCTTTCTTT. Translated: CASSKPTGGTEAFF. The chain joins TRBV7-2 to TRBJ1-1; D possibly corresponds to TRBD1 (6 bases). Trimming left V 6 bases short and J 4 bases short, with 15 bases between. Germline CDR1 is SGHTA and CDR2 is FQGNSA. The CDR3 loop spans 14 amino acids.

The V gene is TRBV5-1, the J gene TRBJ1-2, with D perhaps TRBD1 (6 bases). The CDR3 has 13 residues. V lost 4 bases and J 3 bases, leaving 10 bases between the germline ends. The germline V gene encodes CDR1 SGHRS and CDR2 YFSETQ. The CDR3 sequence is CASSQRTDYGYTF. CDR3 coding DNA: TGCGCCAGCAGCCAGAGGACAGACTATGGCTACACCTTC. Using reference TRBV5-1 and TRBJ1-2 for the parts outside the CDR3, the full variable domain is KAGVTQTPRYLIKTRGQQVTLSCSPISGHRSVSWYQQTPGQGLQFLFEYFSETQRNKGNFPGRFSGRQFSNSRSEMNVSTLELGDSALYLCASSQRTDYGYTFGSGTRLTVV.

This clone showed up just a few times. The V call is TRBV9, the J call TRBJ1-1; 7 bases align to TRBD1. The CDR3 contains 13 residues. Germline CDR1 SGDLS, CDR2 YYNGEE. The junction had 3 bases not matched to a gene; V was cut back by 4 bases and J by 3 bases. The CDR3 reads CASSTQGYTEAFF. The CDR3 DNA sequence: TGTGCCAGCAGCACACAGGGGTACACTGAAGCTTTCTTT.

The V call is TRBV6-5, the J call TRBJ1-1, with D possibly being TRBD1 (6 bases). The V end lost 5 bases, the J end lost 5 bases, and 15 bases lay between the germline ends. The CDR3 has 14 amino acids. CDR1 MNHEY and CDR2 SVGAGI come from the germline V gene. The CDR3 is CASSPRQEITEAFF. Written as DNA, the CDR3 is TGTGCCAGCAGTCCCCGACAGGAAATAACTGAAGCTTTCTTT.

This clone appeared once. The chain has TRBV29-1 and TRBJ2-1; 7 bases align to TRBD2. Trimming took 1 base from V and 9 from J; bases not matched to a gene: 6. This CDR3 has 13 amino acids. CDR1 is SQVTM, CDR2 ANQGSEA, per germline. The CDR3 sequence is CSVEAGLGGEQFF. The CDR3 DNA reads TGCAGCGTTGAAGCCGGACTAGGAGGTGAGCAGTTCTTC.

The rearrangement links TRBV7-8 to TRBJ2-7; D is possibly TRBD1 (6 bases). The germline CDR1 and CDR2 sequences are SGHVS and FQNEAQ. The CDR3 is 15 amino acids. The V and J ends lost 1 base and 2 bases respectively, with 12 bases between them. The CDR3 region is CASSLDWGPTYEQYF. The CDR3 nucleotides are TGTGCCAGCAGCTTAGATTGGGGGCCAACCTACGAGCAGTACTTC.

The chain joins TRBV4-3 to TRBJ2-2; D may be TRBD1 (6 bases). V lost 3 bases and J lost 5, with 16 bases in between. This CDR3 is built from 16 residues. In germline, CDR1 is LGHNA, CDR2 YSLEER. The CDR3 region has the DNA TGCGCCAGCAGCCAGGACCCTAACAGGGATACCGGGGAGCTGTTTTTT. As protein: CASSQDPNRDTGELFF.

The chain is built from TRBV28 and TRBJ2-1; 7 nucleotides align to TRBD1. The V gene's germline CDR1 is MDHEN and CDR2 SYDVKM. CDR3 size: 17 residues. V was clipped by 5 bases and J by 7 bases; unmatched bases: 17. CDR3 bases: TGTGCCAGCAGTCTTCCTTTACAGGGGACGGCGCTGAATGAGCAGTTCTTC. Encoded protein: CASSLPLQGTALNEQFF.

The table lists this clone with a few counts. This chain links TRBV4-3 with TRBJ2-2, with a tentative D call TRBD1 (5 bases). The V and J ends lost 5 bases and 1 base respectively, with 11 bases between them. The CDR3 covers 15 residues. Germline CDR1 and CDR2: LGHNA and YSLEER. The CDR3 coding sequence is TGCGCCAGCAGCTTCATGGGGCAGAACACCGGGGAGCTGTTTTTT. Amino acid sequence: CASSFMGQNTGELFF.

The chain joins TRBV7-8 to TRBJ2-3; D is uncertain. Germline V lookup: CDR1 SGHVS, CDR2 FQNEAQ. This CDR3 comprises 16 residues. V was trimmed by 2 bases and J by 0 bases, leaving 12 bases between them. CDR3 in amino acids: CASSLRQRYSTDTQYF. CDR3 bases: TGTGCCAGCAGCTTACGGCAGCGCTATAGCACAGATACGCAGTATTTT.

This clone has a handful of counts. The CDR3 spells CASRTGGTAGELFF. The CDR3 coding sequence is TGTGCCAGCAGAACAGGGGGGACCGCCGGGGAGCTGTTTTTT. This chain joins TRBV6-5 and TRBJ2-2; the match to TRBD1 covers 8 bases. The germline V gene encodes CDR1 MNHEY and CDR2 SVGAGI. J gave up 6 bases and V 6 bases, and 6 bases lay outside the gene matches. The CDR3 runs to 14 residues.

The gene calls are TRBV4-3 and TRBJ2-5; a weak D match, TRBD2 (6 bases). The J call may be in error: the DNA end matches TRBJ2-7 better. Germline CDR1 and CDR2: LGHNA and YSLEER. The CDR3 is 15 residues long. CDR3 amino acids: CASSLWRGVSYEQYF. The CDR3 coding sequence is TGCGCCAGCAGCCTCTGGAGGGGCGTCTCCTACGAGCAGTACTTC.

The chain has TRBV9 and TRBJ2-2; 8 bases align to TRBD2. There are 17 residues in the CDR3. V was pared by 2 bases and J by 0 bases, with 6 bases of the junction left unmatched. The germline V gene encodes CDR1 SGDLS and CDR2 YYNGEE. DNA for the CDR3: TGTGCCAGCAGCGTGACCTTAGCGGGGACGAACACCGGGGAGCTGTTTTTT. This translates into CASSVTLAGTNTGELFF.

This clone was found a few times. V gene TRBV4-3 combines with J gene TRBJ2-3; 11 bases are shared with TRBD2. V lost 0 bases and J lost 2; bases outside the gene matches: 10. The CDR3 is made up of 19 amino acids. CDR1 is LGHNA and CDR2 is YSLEER in the germline V gene. The CDR3 is CASSQDSGGAYLTTDTQYF. CDR3 nucleotide sequence: TGCGCCAGCAGCCAAGATAGCGGGGGGGCCTATTTAACCACAGATACGCAGTATTTT.

This clone has more than one count but fewer than ten. Written as DNA, the CDR3 is TGTGCCAGCAGCTTAGACAGGGCAAAAGCTTTCTTT. It encodes CASSLDRAKAFF. The chain links TRBV5-5 to TRBJ1-1; 7 bases line up with TRBD1. Losses at the gene ends were 2 bases for V and 9 bases for J; bases not matched to a gene: 4. CDR3 length: 12 amino acids. From germline, CDR1 is SGHKS and CDR2 YYEKEE (reference sequence). Looking up the rest from reference TRBV5-5 and TRBJ1-1 gives the full variable domain: DAGVTQSPTHLIKTRGQQVTLRCSPISGHKSVSWYQQVLGQGPQFIFQYYEKEERGRGNFPDRFSARQFPNYSSELNVNALLLGDSALYLCASSLDRAKAFFGQGTRLTVV.

The chain links TRBV7-9 to TRBJ1-4, with D uncertain. The CDR3 extends over 14 amino acids. Germline CDR1 reads SEHNR; CDR2 reads FQNEAQ (reference sequence). The V and J ends lost 4 bases and 7 bases respectively, with 13 bases between them. The CDR3 coding sequence is TGTGCCAGCAGCTCTACCCGGGTTTTTGAAAAACTGTTTTTT. Its protein is CASSSTRVFEKLFF.

The rearrangement uses TRBV6-4 and TRBJ2-1; D may be TRBD2 (6 bases). V was trimmed by 0 bases and J by 5 bases, leaving 20 bases between them. The CDR3 length is 18 residues. Germline V gives CDR1 MRHNA, CDR2 SNTAGT. CDR3 protein: CASSDSKLRGTDNNEQFF. Here the CDR3 DNA reads TGTGCCAGCAGTGACTCGAAGTTGCGGGGAACGGATAACAATGAGCAGTTCTTC.

The chain couples TRBV19 to TRBJ1-5, with 7 bases identical to TRBD1. V dropped 10 bases and J dropped 2; count of bases not matched to a gene: 5. The CDR3 spans 13 residues. Germline V gives CDR1 LNHDA, CDR2 SQIVND (reference sequence). The CDR3 reads CAKRGRGNQPQHF. The CDR3 DNA sequence: TGTGCCAAGAGGGGGCGAGGCAATCAGCCCCAGCATTTT.

The chain combines TRBV7-3 with TRBJ2-2; possibly TRBD2 for D (7 bases). CDR3 length: 16 amino acids. Germline loops: CDR1 SGHTA, CDR2 FQGTGA. The V end lost 5 bases, the J end lost 4 bases, and 17 bases lay between the germline ends. For the CDR3, the DNA is TGTGCCAGCAGCCCAAGGGGGGGCCTTCTCACCGGGGAGCTGTTTTTT. Translation gives CASSPRGGLLTGELFF.

This clone was counted between two and nine times. V is TRBV27 and J is TRBJ1-6, with D possibly TRBD1 on 6 matching bases. Trimming shortened V by 6 bases and J by 10 bases, and 16 bases separated the two germline ends. The CDR3 length is 14 residues. Germline-derived CDR1 and CDR2 are MNHEY and SMNVEV (reference sequence). The CDR3 DNA sequence: TGTGCCAGCAGGGGGGGAGGGGGGCCATCACCCCTCCACTTT. Translating gives CASRGGGGPSPLHF.

The J gene is TRBJ1-2, the V gene TRBV6-5; 10 bases are shared with TRBD1. V dropped 6 bases and J dropped 8; count of bases not matched to a gene: 9. CDR3 size: 14 residues. Germline V gene lookup returns CDR1 MNHEY and CDR2 SVGAGI. In DNA form, the CDR3 reads TGTGCCAGCAGGCGAAGACAGGGGGCGCAAGGCTACACCTTC. As protein: CASRRRQGAQGYTF.

V and J are TRBV10-3 and TRBJ2-1, with D possibly matching TRBD1 (5 bases). The CDR3 runs 14 residues. Trimming removed 2 bases from V and 5 bases from J, with 10 bases in between. Germline CDR1 ENHRY, CDR2 SYGVKD. CDR3 in amino acids: CAISEQVGHNEQFF. The CDR3 nucleotides are TGTGCCATCAGTGAGCAGGTGGGGCACAATGAGCAGTTCTTC.

The chain combines TRBV6-5 with TRBJ2-5; D is possibly TRBD1 (5 bases). Germline V gene sequence: CDR1 MNHEY, CDR2 SVGAGI. This CDR3 is 16 amino acids long. The V gene lost 0 bases and the J gene lost 4 bases, with 15 bases spanning the gap. CDR3 residues: CASSYSDWGRGETQYF. Here the CDR3 DNA reads TGTGCCAGCAGTTACTCGGATTGGGGTAGGGGAGAGACCCAGTACTTC.

This chain connects TRBV7-2 to TRBJ1-2; possible D gene TRBD1, 5 bases. The CDR3 is 13 residues long. V shed 5 bases and J shed 1 base, with 8 bases lying between them. Germline CDR1 and CDR2: SGHTA and FQGNSA. CDR3 protein: CASSRTINYGYTF. In DNA form, the CDR3 reads TGTGCCAGCAGCCGGACAATTAACTATGGCTACACCTTC.

DNA of the CDR3: TGCGCCAGCAGCCAACTTAGTGCGGGGGGGCAGGAGGAGCAGTTCTTC. The encoded protein is CASSQLSAGGQEEQFF. The V and J genes are TRBV4-3 and TRBJ2-1; 9 bases are a match to TRBD2. This CDR3 region has 16 residues. V lost 2 bases, J lost 10 bases, and 12 bases stayed unmatched. The germline gives CDR1 LGHNA, CDR2 YSLEER.